This note documents a single T cell receptor (beta chain) sequence. Its antigen is currently unknown. These data belong to a study of PD-L1 blockade in urothelial cancer. Study-wide context: Blood samples contained a median roughly 150,000 T cells.

Individual patients had between 1 and 8 samples, taken pretreatment and on-treatment. Profiling relied on immunoSEQ multiplex PCR, and the TCRdb table lists in-frame clones only, not all of them. The sample lists around 40,000 clones, about 89% seen once, with 1.5% to 2% in the top ten. Findings and limits, study-wide: A pretreatment blood TCR clonality that fell below the median predicted better progression-free and overall survival.

Sequences were derived from PBMCs, sampled around atezolizumab (anti-PD-L1) treatment. This receptor was taken from a man aged 55 to 70 with urothelial cancer.

The CDR3 nucleotides read TGTGCCAGCAGCTCACTAGGGGGGGACAATGAAAAACTGTTTTTT. The encoded protein is CASSSLGGDNEKLFF. The chain couples TRBV11-3 to TRBJ1-4; maybe TRBD1 (6 bases). V was pared by 4 bases and J by 5 bases, with 14 bases between. Germline-derived CDR1 and CDR2 are SGHNT and YENEEA. This CDR3 is 15 amino acids long.